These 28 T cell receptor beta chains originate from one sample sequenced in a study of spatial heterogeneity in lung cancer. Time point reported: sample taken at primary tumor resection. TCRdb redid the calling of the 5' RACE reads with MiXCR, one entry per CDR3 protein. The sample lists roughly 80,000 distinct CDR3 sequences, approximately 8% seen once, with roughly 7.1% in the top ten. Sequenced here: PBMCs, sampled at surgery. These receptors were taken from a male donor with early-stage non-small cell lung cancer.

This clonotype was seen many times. The CDR3: CASSQIQWENTGELFF. The CDR3 DNA reads as TGCGCCAGCAGCCAAATACAGTGGGAAAACACCGGGGAGCTGTTTTTT. The chain couples TRBV5-1 to TRBJ2-2; D unresolved. The CDR3 totals 16 residues. In germline, CDR1 is SGHRS, CDR2 YFSETQ. The V end was cut by 4 bases, the J end by 2 bases, with 15 bases between.

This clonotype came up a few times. In DNA form, the CDR3 reads TGTGCCAGCAGCTTGGGGGGACAGGAGTACAATGAGCAGTTCTTC. As protein: CASSLGGQEYNEQFF. This chain uses TRBV5-4 with TRBJ2-1; 8 nucleotides match TRBD1. The germline V gene has CDR1 SGHNT and CDR2 YYREEE (reference sequence). The CDR3 runs to 15 residues. Trimming cost V 0 bases and J 4 bases; bases outside gene matches: 3.

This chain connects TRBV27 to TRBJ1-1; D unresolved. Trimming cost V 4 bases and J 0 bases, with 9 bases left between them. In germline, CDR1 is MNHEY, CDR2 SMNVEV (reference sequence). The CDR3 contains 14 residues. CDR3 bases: TGTGCCAGCAGTTGGCCTTCTTTGAACACTGAAGCTTTCTTT. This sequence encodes CASSWPSLNTEAFF.

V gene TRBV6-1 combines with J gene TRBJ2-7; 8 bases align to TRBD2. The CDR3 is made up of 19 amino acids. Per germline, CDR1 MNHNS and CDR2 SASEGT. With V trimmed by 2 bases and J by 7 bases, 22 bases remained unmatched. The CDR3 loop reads CASSESSGLVGASTREQYF. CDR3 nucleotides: TGTGCCAGCAGTGAATCTTCGGGACTAGTGGGAGCATCGACTCGGGAGCAGTACTTC.

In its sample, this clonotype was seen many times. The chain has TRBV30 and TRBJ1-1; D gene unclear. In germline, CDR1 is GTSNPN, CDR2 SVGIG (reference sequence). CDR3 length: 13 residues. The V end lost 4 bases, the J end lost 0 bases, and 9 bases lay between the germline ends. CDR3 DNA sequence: TGTGCCTGGATCGCGGTCATGAACACTGAAGCTTTCTTT. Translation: CAWIAVMNTEAFF.

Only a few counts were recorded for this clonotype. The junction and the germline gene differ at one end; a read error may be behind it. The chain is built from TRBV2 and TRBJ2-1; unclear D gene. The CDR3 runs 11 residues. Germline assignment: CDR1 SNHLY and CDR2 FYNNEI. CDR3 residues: CVSANINEQFF. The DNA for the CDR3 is TGTGTCAGCGCAAATATTAATGAGCAGTTCTTC.

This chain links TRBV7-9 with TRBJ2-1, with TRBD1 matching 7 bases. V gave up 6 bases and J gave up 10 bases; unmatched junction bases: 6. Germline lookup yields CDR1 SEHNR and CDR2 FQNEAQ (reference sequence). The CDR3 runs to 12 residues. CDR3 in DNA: TGTGCCAGCAGTTGGGGACAGTCAGAGCAGTTCTTC. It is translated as CASSWGQSEQFF.

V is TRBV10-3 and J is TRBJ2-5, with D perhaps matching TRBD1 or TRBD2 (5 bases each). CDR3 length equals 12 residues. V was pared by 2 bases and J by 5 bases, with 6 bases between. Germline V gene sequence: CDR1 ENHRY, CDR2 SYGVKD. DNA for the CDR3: TGTGCCATCAGTGAGGGGGACGAGACCCAGTACTTC. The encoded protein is CAISEGDETQYF.

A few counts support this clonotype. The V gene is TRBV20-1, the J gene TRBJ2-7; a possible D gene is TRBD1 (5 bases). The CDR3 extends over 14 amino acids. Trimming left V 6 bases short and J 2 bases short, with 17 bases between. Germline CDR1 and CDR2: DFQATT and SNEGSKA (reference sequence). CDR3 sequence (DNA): TGCAGTGCCCGTAGCCCCCAGGACACCTACGAGCAGTACTTC. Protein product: CSARSPQDTYEQYF.

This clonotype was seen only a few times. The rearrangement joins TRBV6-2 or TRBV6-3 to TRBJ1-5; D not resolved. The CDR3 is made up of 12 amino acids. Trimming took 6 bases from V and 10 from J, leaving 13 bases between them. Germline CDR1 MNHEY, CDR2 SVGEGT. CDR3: CASSHGQPPQHF. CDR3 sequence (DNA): TGTGCCAGCAGCCACGGGCAGCCCCCCCAGCATTTT.

CDR3 amino acids: CASSPTGTPYEQYF. Written as DNA, the CDR3 is TGTGCCAGCAGCCCGACAGGGACCCCCTACGAGCAGTACTTC. The chain links TRBV7-2 to TRBJ2-7; 7 bases match TRBD1. Germline V lookup: CDR1 SGHTA, CDR2 FQGNSA. With 5 bases clipped from V and 2 bases from J, the junction kept 6 bases outside the gene matches. The CDR3 is 14 amino acids.

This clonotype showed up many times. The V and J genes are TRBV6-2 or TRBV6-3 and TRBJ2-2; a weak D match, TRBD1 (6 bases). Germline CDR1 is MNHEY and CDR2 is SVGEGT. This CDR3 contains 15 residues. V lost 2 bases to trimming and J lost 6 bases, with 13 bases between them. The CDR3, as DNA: TGTGCCAGCAGTTACCTGGGAGAGGGGGCCGGGGAGCTGTTTTTT. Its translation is CASSYLGEGAGELFF.

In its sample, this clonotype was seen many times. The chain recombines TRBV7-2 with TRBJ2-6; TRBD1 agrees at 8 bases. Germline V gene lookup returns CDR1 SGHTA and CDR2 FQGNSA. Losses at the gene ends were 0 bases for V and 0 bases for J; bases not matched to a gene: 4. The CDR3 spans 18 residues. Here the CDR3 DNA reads TGTGCCAGCAGCTTAGCCGGGACAGGTGCCTCTGGGGCCAACGTCCTGACTTTC. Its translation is CASSLAGTGASGANVLTF.

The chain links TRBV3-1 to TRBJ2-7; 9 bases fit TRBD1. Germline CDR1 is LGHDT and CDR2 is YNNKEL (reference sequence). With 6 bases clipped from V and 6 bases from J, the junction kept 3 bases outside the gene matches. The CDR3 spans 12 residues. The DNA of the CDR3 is TGTGCCAGCAGTGACAGGGGGATCGAGCAGTACTTC. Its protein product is CASSDRGIEQYF.

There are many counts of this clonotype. CDR3 residues: CASSQSPGQVLDEQFF. Written as DNA, the CDR3 is TGCGCCAGCAGTCAATCCCCGGGACAGGTGCTCGATGAGCAGTTCTTC. The chain links TRBV23-1 to TRBJ2-1; 8 bases fit TRBD1. TRBV23-1 is an ORF, and what it does is uncertain. The length of the CDR3 is 16 residues. V was pared by 0 bases and J by 8 bases, with 9 bases of the junction left unmatched.

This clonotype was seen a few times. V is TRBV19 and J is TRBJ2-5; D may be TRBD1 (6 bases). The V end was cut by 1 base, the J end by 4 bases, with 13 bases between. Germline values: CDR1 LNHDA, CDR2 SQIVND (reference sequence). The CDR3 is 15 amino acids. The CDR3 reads CASSIARGRGETQYF. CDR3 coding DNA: TGTGCCAGTAGTATAGCCAGGGGTCGGGGAGAGACCCAGTACTTC. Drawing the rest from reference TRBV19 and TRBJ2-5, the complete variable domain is DGGITQSPKYLFRKEGQNVTLSCEQNLNHDAMYWYRQDPGQGLRLIYYSQIVNDFQKGDIAEGYSVSREKKESFPLTVTSAQKNPTAFYLCASSIARGRGETQYFGPGTRLLVL.

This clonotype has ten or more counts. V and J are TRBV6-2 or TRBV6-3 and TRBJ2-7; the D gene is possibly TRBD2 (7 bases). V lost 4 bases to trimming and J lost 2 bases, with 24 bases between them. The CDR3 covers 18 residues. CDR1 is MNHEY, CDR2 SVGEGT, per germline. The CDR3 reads CASSSPTGGSGGPYEQYF. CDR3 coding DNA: TGTGCCAGCAGTTCCCCGACTGGCGGGAGTGGGGGGCCCTACGAGCAGTACTTC.

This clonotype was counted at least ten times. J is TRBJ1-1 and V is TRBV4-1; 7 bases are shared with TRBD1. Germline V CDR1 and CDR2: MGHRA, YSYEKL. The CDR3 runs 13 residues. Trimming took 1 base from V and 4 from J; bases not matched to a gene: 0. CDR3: CASSQGDSTEAFF. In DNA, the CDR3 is TGCGCCAGCAGCCAAGGGGACAGCACTGAAGCTTTCTTT.

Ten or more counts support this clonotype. The DNA for the CDR3 is TGTGCCAGCAGCTCCCCGCGGGGGAGCACAGATACGCAGTATTTT. Amino acids: CASSSPRGSTDTQYF. V usage is TRBV6-5 and J usage is TRBJ2-3; TRBD2 matches 7 bases. V trimming: 6 bases; J trimming: 0 bases; junction bases outside the gene matches: 6. CDR3 size: 15 residues. Germline CDR1 and CDR2: MNHEY and SVGAGI.

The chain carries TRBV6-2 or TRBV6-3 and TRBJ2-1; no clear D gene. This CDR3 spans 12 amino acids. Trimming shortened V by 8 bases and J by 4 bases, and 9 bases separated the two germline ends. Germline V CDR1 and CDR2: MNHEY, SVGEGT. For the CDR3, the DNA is TGTGCCAGCGGCCACGGGTACAATGAGCAGTTCTTC. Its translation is CASGHGYNEQFF.

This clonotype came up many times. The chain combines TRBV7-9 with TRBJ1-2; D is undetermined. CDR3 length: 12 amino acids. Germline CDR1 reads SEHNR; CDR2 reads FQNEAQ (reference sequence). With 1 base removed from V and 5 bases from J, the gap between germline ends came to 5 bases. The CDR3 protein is CASSLEEYGYTF. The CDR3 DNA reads TGTGCCAGCAGCTTAGAGGAGTATGGCTACACCTTC.

The CDR3 is CASSLYFRTDTQYF. CDR3 DNA: TGTGCCAGCAGTTTATACTTTCGCACAGATACGCAGTATTTT. The rearrangement links TRBV12-3 or TRBV12-4 to TRBJ2-3; D not resolved. Trimming took off 2 bases at V and 1 base at J, with 7 bases between the two ends. The CDR3 has 14 residues.

CDR3 protein: CASTLAGGNYEQYF. Written as DNA, the CDR3 is TGTGCCAGTACCCTAGCGGGAGGGAACTACGAGCAGTACTTC. The chain carries TRBV19 and TRBJ2-7, with TRBD2 matching 12 bases. This CDR3 is built from 14 residues. The trim removed 7 bases at V and 3 bases at J, leaving 4 bases unmatched. CDR1 LNHDA and CDR2 SQIVND come from the germline V gene (reference sequence). The whole variable domain, filled in from reference TRBV19 and TRBJ2-7, reads DGGITQSPKYLFRKEGQNVTLSCEQNLNHDAMYWYRQDPGQGLRLIYYSQIVNDFQKGDIAEGYSVSREKKESFPLTVTSAQKNPTAFYLCASTLAGGNYEQYFGPGTRLTVT.

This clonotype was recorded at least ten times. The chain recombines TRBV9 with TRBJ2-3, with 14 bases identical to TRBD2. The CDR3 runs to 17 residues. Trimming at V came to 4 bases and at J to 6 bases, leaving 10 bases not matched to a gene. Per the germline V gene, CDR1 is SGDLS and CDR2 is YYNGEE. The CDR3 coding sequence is TGTGCCAGCAGCCCCGGACTAGCGGGAGGTCTCACGGATACGCAGTATTTT. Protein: CASSPGLAGGLTDTQYF.

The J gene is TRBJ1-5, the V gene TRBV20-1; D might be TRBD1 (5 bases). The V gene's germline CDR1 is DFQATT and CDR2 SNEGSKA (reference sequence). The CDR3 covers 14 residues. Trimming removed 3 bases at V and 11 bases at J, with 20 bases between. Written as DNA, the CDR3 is TGCAGTGCTAGTGTGGGGAGGGAAGGGGACGCCCAGCATTTT. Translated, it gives CSASVGREGDAQHF.

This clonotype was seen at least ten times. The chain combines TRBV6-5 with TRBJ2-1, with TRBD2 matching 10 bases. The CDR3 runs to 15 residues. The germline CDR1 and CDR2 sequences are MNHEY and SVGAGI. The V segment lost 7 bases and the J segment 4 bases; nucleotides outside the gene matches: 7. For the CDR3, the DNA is TGTGCCAGCACCCCGAGGACTAGCGGTTACAATGAGCAGTTCTTC. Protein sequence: CASTPRTSGYNEQFF.

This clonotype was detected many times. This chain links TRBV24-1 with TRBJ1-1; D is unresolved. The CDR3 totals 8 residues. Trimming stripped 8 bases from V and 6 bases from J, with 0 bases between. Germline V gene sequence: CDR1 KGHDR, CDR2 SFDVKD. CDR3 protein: CATTEAFF. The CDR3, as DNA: TGTGCCACCACTGAAGCTTTCTTT.

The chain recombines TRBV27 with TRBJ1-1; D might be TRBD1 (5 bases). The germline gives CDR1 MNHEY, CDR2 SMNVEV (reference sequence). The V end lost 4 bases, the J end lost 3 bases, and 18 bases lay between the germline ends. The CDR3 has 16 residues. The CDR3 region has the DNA TGTGCCAGCAGTTCCCTGCTAGGGCGGGGGTACACTGAAGCTTTCTTT. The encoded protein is CASSSLLGRGYTEAFF.